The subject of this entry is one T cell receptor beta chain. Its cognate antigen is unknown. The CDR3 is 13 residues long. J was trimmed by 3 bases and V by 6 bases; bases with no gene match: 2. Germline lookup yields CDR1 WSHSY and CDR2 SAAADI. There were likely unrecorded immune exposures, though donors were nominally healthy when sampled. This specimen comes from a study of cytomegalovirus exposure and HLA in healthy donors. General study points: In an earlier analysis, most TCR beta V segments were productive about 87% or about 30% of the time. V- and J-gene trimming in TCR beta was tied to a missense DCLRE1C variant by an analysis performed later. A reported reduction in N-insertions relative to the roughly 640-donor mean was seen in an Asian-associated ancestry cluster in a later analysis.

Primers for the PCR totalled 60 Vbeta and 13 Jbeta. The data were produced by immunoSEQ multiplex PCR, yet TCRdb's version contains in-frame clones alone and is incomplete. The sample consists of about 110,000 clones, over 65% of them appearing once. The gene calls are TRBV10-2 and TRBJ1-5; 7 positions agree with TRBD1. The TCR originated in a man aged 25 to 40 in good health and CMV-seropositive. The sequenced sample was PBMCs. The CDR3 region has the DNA TGCGCCAGCAGGGGACAGATCAATCAGCCCCAGCATTTT. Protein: CASRGQINQPQHF.